Given below is one T cell receptor (beta chain) in context. TCRdb used MiXCR to reprocess the RT-PCR reads, holding one entry per CDR3 protein. This sample carries about 540,000 distinct CDR3 sequences, under 30% of them seen once, and the ten largest clones take 2.5% to 3.5%. The J segment lost 5 bases and the V segment lost 2 bases, leaving 10 bases of the junction unmatched. CDR1 is MGHRA and CDR2 is YSYEKL in the germline V gene. CDR3 length: 16 residues. The data were obtained in a study of response to subunit inactivated influenza vaccine. These data are also associated with another study on T cells expressing NK-cell markers. From that study: TCR beta cDNA was made by 5'RACE template switching with UMIs. A few donors' CD3+CD56-NKG2C+ cells were dominated by the same clonotypes.

Specimen: CD4+ T cells sorted from PBMCs, collected roughly 12 days after vaccination. This TCR derives from a middle-aged man who received an inactivated influenza vaccine. V and J are TRBV4-1 and TRBJ2-3; 7 bases align to TRBD2. CDR3 nucleotides: TGCGCCAGCAGCCAACCTCTAGCGGCCTCCAAAGATACGCAGTATTTT. The encoded protein is CASSQPLAASKDTQYF.